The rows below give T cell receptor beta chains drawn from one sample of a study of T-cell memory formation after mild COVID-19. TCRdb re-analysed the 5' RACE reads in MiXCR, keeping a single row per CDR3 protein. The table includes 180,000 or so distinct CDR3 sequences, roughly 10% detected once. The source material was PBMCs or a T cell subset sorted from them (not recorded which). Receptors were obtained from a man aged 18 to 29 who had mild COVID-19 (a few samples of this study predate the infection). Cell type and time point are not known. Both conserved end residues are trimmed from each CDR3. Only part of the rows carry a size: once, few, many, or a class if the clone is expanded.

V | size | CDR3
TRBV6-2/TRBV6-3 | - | ASLYGYT
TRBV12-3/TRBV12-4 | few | ASSPTQGARTEAF
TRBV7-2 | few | ASREQLAGGPNTGELF
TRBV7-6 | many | ASSTQQGRNSPLH
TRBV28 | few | ASSPPSGGDANTGELF
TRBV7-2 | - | ASSLAGGARNQPQH
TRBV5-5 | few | ASSLYSGQGGYT
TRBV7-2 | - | ASSLGRQAGDTQY
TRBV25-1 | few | ASSDPQGADTEAF
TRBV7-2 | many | ASSFLPYEQY
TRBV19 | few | ASGRYSGANVLT